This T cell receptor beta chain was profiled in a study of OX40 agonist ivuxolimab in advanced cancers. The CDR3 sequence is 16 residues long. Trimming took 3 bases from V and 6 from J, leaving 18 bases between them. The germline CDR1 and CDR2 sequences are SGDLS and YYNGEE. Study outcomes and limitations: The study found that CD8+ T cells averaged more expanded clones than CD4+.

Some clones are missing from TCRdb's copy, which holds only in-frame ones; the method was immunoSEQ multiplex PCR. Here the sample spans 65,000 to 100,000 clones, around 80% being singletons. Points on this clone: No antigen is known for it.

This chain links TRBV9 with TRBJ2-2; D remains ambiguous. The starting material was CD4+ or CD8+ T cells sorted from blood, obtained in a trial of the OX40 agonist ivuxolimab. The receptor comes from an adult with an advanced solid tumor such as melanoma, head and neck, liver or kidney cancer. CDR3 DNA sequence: TGTGCCAGCAGCGGATCAGGAGTTGGGTTTCCCGGGGAGCTGTTTTTT. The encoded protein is CASSGSGVGFPGELFF.